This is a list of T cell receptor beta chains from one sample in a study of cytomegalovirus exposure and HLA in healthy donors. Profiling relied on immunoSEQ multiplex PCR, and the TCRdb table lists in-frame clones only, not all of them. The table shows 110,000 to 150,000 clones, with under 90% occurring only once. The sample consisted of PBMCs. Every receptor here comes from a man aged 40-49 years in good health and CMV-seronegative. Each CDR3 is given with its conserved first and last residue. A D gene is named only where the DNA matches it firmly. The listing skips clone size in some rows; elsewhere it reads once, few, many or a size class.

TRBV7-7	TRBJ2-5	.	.	CASSLEGLIQETQYF	TGTGCCAGCAGCTTAGAGGGGCTGATCCAAGAGACCCAGTACTTC
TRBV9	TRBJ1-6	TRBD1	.	CASSTYGTGGNSPLHF	TGTGCCAGCAGCACCTACGGAACAGGGGGCAATTCACCCCTCCACTTT
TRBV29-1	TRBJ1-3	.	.	CSVGRAGQSGDTIYF	TGCAGCGTTGGAAGGGCAGGGCAATCTGGGGACACCATATATTTT
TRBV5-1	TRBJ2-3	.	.	CASSLAGSGSTDTQYF	TGCGCCAGCAGCTTGGCCGGGTCGGGAAGCACAGATACGCAGTATTTT
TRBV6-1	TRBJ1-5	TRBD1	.	CASSERRTGGSQPQHF	TGTGCCAGCAGTGAAAGAAGGACAGGGGGTAGTCAGCCCCAGCATTTT
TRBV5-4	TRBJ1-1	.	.	CASSLGHLNTEAFF	TGTGCCAGCAGCCTGGGACACCTGAACACTGAAGCTTTCTTT
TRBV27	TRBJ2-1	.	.	CASSLLGGAGNEQFF	TGTGCCAGCAGTTTATTAGGGGGGGCAGGGAATGAGCAGTTCTTC
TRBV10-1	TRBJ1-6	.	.	CASYNPSSYNSPLHF	TGCGCCAGCTATAATCCCAGCTCCTATAATTCACCCCTCCACTTT
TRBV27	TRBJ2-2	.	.	CASSSGLGGPNTGELFF	TGTGCCAGCAGTTCCGGATTGGGGGGGCCGAACACCGGGGAGCTGTTTTTT
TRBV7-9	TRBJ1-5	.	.	CASSDESGDQPQHF	TGTGCCAGCAGCGACGAGTCGGGGGATCAGCCCCAGCATTTT
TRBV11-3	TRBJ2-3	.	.	CASSRGPDTQYF	TGTGCCAGCAGCAGAGGGCCAGATACGCAGTATTTT
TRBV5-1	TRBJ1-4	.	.	CASSHSMGRGNEKLFF	TGCGCCAGCAGCCATAGTATGGGACGGGGGAATGAAAAACTGTTTTTT
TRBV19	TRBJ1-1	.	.	CATARQGHTEAFF	TGTGCCACCGCACGGCAGGGGCACACTGAAGCTTTCTTT
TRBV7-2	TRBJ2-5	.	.	CASSLAGAQETQYF	TGTGCCAGCAGCTTAGCGGGGGCGCAAGAGACCCAGTACTTC
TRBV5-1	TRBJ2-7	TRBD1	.	CASSFGTGNYEQYF	TGCGCCAGCAGCTTCGGGACAGGGAACTACGAGCAGTACTTC
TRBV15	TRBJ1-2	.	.	CATSEHNYGYTF	TGTGCCACCAGCGAACACAACTATGGCTACACCTTC
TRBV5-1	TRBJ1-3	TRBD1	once	CASQQGSSGNTIYF	TGCGCCAGTCAACAGGGGAGCTCTGGAAACACCATATATTTT
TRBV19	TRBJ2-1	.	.	CASSKWMGGPEQFF	TGTGCCAGTAGTAAGTGGATGGGGGGGCCTGAGCAGTTCTTC